The 32 T cell receptor beta chains below all came from one sample that was sequenced in a study of shared clonotypes between healthy human individuals. The assay was immunoSEQ multiplex PCR, and TCRdb's table has in-frame clones only and misses some. This table holds some 1,400,000 clones, roughly 96% found once. The sequencing sample was made of naive CD4+ T cells sorted from blood. The subset here: CD45RA+ positively selected. The source is a man younger than 45 in good health.

This chain uses TRBV25-1 with TRBJ2-3; D might be TRBD2 (6 bases). V shed 3 bases and J shed 5 bases, with 21 bases lying between them. The V gene's germline CDR1 is MGHDK and CDR2 SYGVNS. This CDR3 region has 17 residues. DNA of the CDR3: TGTGCCAGCAGTGATCCCACCTTGGAGGGCGGGTTAGATACGCAGTATTTT. Its protein product is CASSDPTLEGGLDTQYF.

V and J are TRBV27 and TRBJ2-7; D may be TRBD1 (5 bases). V was clipped by 7 bases and J by 5 bases, with 9 bases between them. CDR1 and CDR2 from the germline V gene are MNHEY and SMNVEV (reference sequence). This CDR3 has 11 residues. CDR3 in amino acids: CASKVGDEQYF. The CDR3 nucleotides read TGTGCCAGCAAGGTAGGGGACGAGCAGTACTTC.

The chain has TRBV11-1 and TRBJ1-4; D uncertain. The CDR3 contains 14 residues. V was clipped by 5 bases and J by 7 bases, with 14 bases between them. Germline lookup yields CDR1 SGHAT and CDR2 FQDESV (reference sequence). CDR3 DNA sequence: TGTGCCAGCAGCCCCCGGAGAGGAGGTGAAAAACTGTTTTTT. It specifies CASSPRRGGEKLFF.

V and J are TRBV4-3 and TRBJ1-3; 9 bases agree with TRBD1. CDR3 length equals 18 residues. CDR1 and CDR2 from the germline V gene are LGHNA and YSLEER. The J segment lost 5 bases and the V segment lost 0 bases, leaving 11 bases of the junction unmatched. The chain's CDR3 is CASSQDRRDRVLRNTIYF. Written as DNA, the CDR3 is TGCGCCAGCAGCCAAGATCGGAGGGACAGGGTGTTGAGAAACACCATATATTTT.

The chain joins TRBV6-5 to TRBJ2-7; 8 bases align to TRBD2. V shed 5 bases and J 6 bases; nucleotides not matched to a gene: 6. Germline V gene sequence: CDR1 MNHEY, CDR2 SVGAGI. The CDR3 runs to 13 residues. In DNA form, the CDR3 reads TGTGCCAGCAGTGCAGGACTAGCCGTCGAGCAGTACTTC. Protein product: CASSAGLAVEQYF.

This chain connects TRBV7-2 to TRBJ2-7; 7 bases map to TRBD2. Per germline, CDR1 SGHTA and CDR2 FQGNSA. The CDR3 covers 14 residues. V lost 5 bases, J lost 2 bases, and 6 bases stayed unmatched. The CDR3 spells CASSRLAVTYEQYF. The CDR3 region has the DNA TGTGCCAGCAGCCGGCTAGCGGTTACCTACGAGCAGTACTTC. The variable domain in full, with the rest retrieved from reference TRBV7-2 and TRBJ2-7, is GAGVSQSPSNKVTEKGKDVELRCDPISGHTALYWYRQSLGQGLEFLIYFQGNSAPDKSGLPSDRFSAERTGGSVSTLTIQRTQQEDSAVYLCASSRLAVTYEQYFGPGTRLTVT.

The chain has TRBV18 and TRBJ1-2; D is ambiguous. This CDR3 has 13 amino acids. V was pared by 6 bases and J by 5 bases, with 13 bases between. Germline V gene sequence: CDR1 KGHSH, CDR2 LQKENI. The CDR3 protein is CASSSTAQYGYTF. The DNA for the CDR3 is TGTGCCAGCTCGTCAACAGCCCAGTATGGCTACACCTTC.

The rearrangement uses TRBV11-2 and TRBJ2-1; D may be TRBD1 (6 bases). The V gene lost 2 bases and the J gene lost 7 bases, with 15 bases spanning the gap. This CDR3 contains 15 residues. Germline loops: CDR1 SGHAT, CDR2 FQNNGV. The CDR3 DNA follows: TGTGCCAGCAGCTTAAAGACAGGCTGGGGGAATGAGCAGTTCTTC. The encoded protein is CASSLKTGWGNEQFF.

V is TRBV29-1 and J is TRBJ2-5, with D perhaps matching TRBD1 or TRBD2 (5 bases each). V was cut by 3 bases and J by 5 bases, with 16 bases left in between. The CDR3 runs 14 residues. CDR1 and CDR2 from the germline V gene are SQVTM and ANQGSEA. CDR3 sequence: CSVERGEDFETQYF. In DNA form, the CDR3 reads TGCAGCGTTGAGAGGGGCGAGGACTTCGAGACCCAGTACTTC.

The V and J genes are TRBV4-2 and TRBJ2-1; D call uncertain. V lost 0 bases and J 8 bases, leaving 20 bases between the germline ends. Germline V gene data show CDR1 as LGHNA and CDR2 as YNFKEQ. CDR3 length: 17 amino acids. CDR3 region: CASSQELSRFKGDEQFF. The DNA of the CDR3 is TGTGCCAGCAGCCAAGAATTGAGCAGGTTTAAGGGCGATGAGCAGTTCTTC.

The rearrangement uses TRBV10-3 and TRBJ2-5; D remains ambiguous. The germline CDR1 and CDR2 sequences are ENHRY and SYGVKD. The CDR3 extends over 15 amino acids. Trimming shortened V by 3 bases and J by 1 base, and 12 bases separated the two germline ends. Here the CDR3 reads CAISDQSATQETQYF. CDR3 nucleotides: TGTGCCATCAGTGATCAATCGGCGACCCAAGAGACCCAGTACTTC.

The chain recombines TRBV30 with TRBJ1-2; D ambiguous. CDR3 size: 15 residues. Trimming shortened V by 0 bases and J by 0 bases, and 11 bases separated the two germline ends. The germline CDR1 and CDR2 sequences are GTSNPN and SVGIG (reference sequence). CDR3: CAWSVRASSNYGYTF. DNA of the CDR3: TGTGCCTGGAGTGTACGGGCCTCGTCTAACTATGGCTACACCTTC.

The J gene is TRBJ2-1, the V gene TRBV18, with 8 positions matching TRBD2. Germline V gene lookup returns CDR1 KGHSH and CDR2 LQKENI. The junction had 12 bases not matched to a gene; V was cut back by 6 bases and J by 8 bases. The CDR3 covers 15 residues. The CDR3 bases are TGTGCCAGCTCCCTGATGAGCGGGGGCGGGGATGAGCAGTTCTTC. As protein: CASSLMSGGGDEQFF.

The rearrangement links TRBV6-1 to TRBJ1-4; D is uncertain. Trimming pared 2 bases from V and 4 bases from J, leaving 8 bases between. The CDR3 runs 14 residues. Germline V gives CDR1 MNHNS, CDR2 SASEGT. The CDR3 loop is CASSERALNEKLFF. The CDR3 DNA reads TGTGCCAGCAGTGAACGGGCCCTTAATGAAAAACTGTTTTTT.

The chain has TRBV5-5 and TRBJ2-3; D gene ambiguous. V lost 4 bases to trimming and J lost 3 bases, with 9 bases between them. This CDR3 has 13 amino acids. CDR1 and CDR2 from the germline V gene are SGHKS and YYEKEE (reference sequence). The CDR3 loop reads CASSGLTTDTQYF. The CDR3 DNA sequence: TGTGCCAGCAGCGGTCTTACGACAGATACGCAGTATTTT.

J is TRBJ2-1 and V is TRBV29-1, with 8 bases fitting TRBD2. V trimming: 2 bases; J trimming: 2 bases; junction bases outside the gene matches: 2. Germline V gives CDR1 SQVTM, CDR2 ANQGSEA. The CDR3 contains 14 residues. The CDR3 is CSVELAGAYNEQFF. DNA of the CDR3: TGCAGCGTTGAACTAGCGGGCGCCTACAATGAGCAGTTCTTC.

CDR3 DNA sequence: TGTGCCAGCAGTTTGGACCGAGGGACTGAAGCTTTCTTT. Translating gives CASSLDRGTEAFF. The rearrangement uses TRBV2 and TRBJ1-1; D gene ambiguous. Germline loops: CDR1 SNHLY, CDR2 FYNNEI. Trimming removed 5 bases at V and 5 bases at J, with 12 bases between. CDR3 length: 13 amino acids. The full variable domain, completed using reference TRBV2 and TRBJ1-1, is EPEVTQTPSHQVTQMGQEVILRCVPISNHLYFYWYRQILGQKVEFLVSFYNNEISEKSEIFDDQFSVERPDGSNFTLKIRSTKLEDSAMYFCASSLDRGTEAFFGQGTRLTVV.

The J gene is TRBJ2-5, the V gene TRBV29-1, with D possibly matching TRBD1 (7 bases). The CDR3 runs 15 residues. CDR1 and CDR2 (germline): SQVTM, ANQGSEA. Trimming cost V 8 bases and J 1 base, with 20 bases left between them. CDR3 in DNA: TGCAGCACCCCACGGCAGGGGGGTTCCCAAGAGACCCAGTACTTC. Protein: CSTPRQGGSQETQYF. The full variable domain, with the rest looked up from reference TRBV29-1 and TRBJ2-5, is SAVISQKPSRDICQRGTSLTIQCQVDSQVTMMFWYRQQPGQSLTLIATANQGSEATYESGFVIDKFPISRPNLTFSTLTVSNMSPEDSSIYLCSTPRQGGSQETQYFGPGTRLLVL.

The sample holds one count of this clone. The chain links TRBV28 to TRBJ1-2, with 10 bases identical to TRBD1. CDR1 and CDR2 (germline): MDHEN, SYDVKM. There are 15 residues in the CDR3. V shed 6 bases and J 8 bases; nucleotides not matched to a gene: 12. CDR3 region: CASSLGRQGARGYTF. The DNA of the CDR3 is TGTGCCAGCAGCCTCGGGAGACAGGGGGCTCGGGGCTACACCTTC.

The CDR3 is CASSPLAGKNTGELFF. Here the CDR3 DNA reads TGTGCCAGCAGCCCACTAGCGGGAAAAAACACCGGGGAGCTGTTTTTT. The chain has TRBV5-4 and TRBJ2-2, with TRBD2 identical over 10 bases. Trimming took 4 bases from V and 2 from J; bases not matched to a gene: 5. In germline, CDR1 is SGHNT, CDR2 YYREEE (reference sequence). The CDR3 extends over 16 amino acids.

The chain links TRBV12-2 to TRBJ2-1; the tabulated D call, TRBD1, remains unverified against the DNA. TRBV12-2 is noted as a pseudogene. CDR3 length: 17 amino acids. In DNA form, the CDR3 reads TGTGCAAGTCGCTTAGTCTATATTAGGGGAAACTACAATGAGCAGTTCTTC. Translated, it gives CASRLVYIRGNYNEQFF.

The chain carries TRBV29-1 and TRBJ2-5; 9 nucleotides align to TRBD1. Trimming at V came to 6 bases and at J to 5 bases, leaving 10 bases not matched to a gene. In germline, CDR1 is SQVTM, CDR2 ANQGSEA. The CDR3 consists of 14 residues. CDR3 in amino acids: CSVLRTGAVETQYF. The CDR3 coding sequence is TGCAGCGTCCTCAGGACAGGGGCAGTGGAGACCCAGTACTTC.

V usage is TRBV28 and J usage is TRBJ1-2; D possibly corresponds to TRBD1 (5 bases). Trimming stripped 2 bases from V and 2 bases from J, with 15 bases between. This CDR3 has 16 amino acids. Germline V gives CDR1 MDHEN, CDR2 SYDVKM. CDR3 in amino acids: CASSLDGVRANYGYTF. Written as DNA, the CDR3 is TGTGCCAGCAGTTTAGATGGCGTCAGGGCAAACTATGGCTACACCTTC.

J is TRBJ2-7 and V is TRBV9, with a weak D call TRBD2 (5 bases). Germline V lookup: CDR1 SGDLS, CDR2 YYNGEE. The length of the CDR3 is 15 residues. Trimming cost V 0 bases and J 2 bases, with 12 bases left between them. The CDR3 protein is CASSVEGLGAYEQYF. For the CDR3, the DNA is TGTGCCAGCAGCGTAGAGGGTTTGGGAGCCTACGAGCAGTACTTC.

This clone was detected once. The gene calls are TRBV9 and TRBJ2-1; no definite D call. Trimming left V 2 bases short and J 6 bases short, with 12 bases between. CDR1 and CDR2 (germline): SGDLS, YYNGEE. The CDR3 length is 14 residues. The DNA for the CDR3 is TGTGCCAGCAGCGTCCCCGATATGGGCAATGAGCAGTTCTTC. It codes for CASSVPDMGNEQFF.

The chain uses TRBV10-1 and TRBJ2-3; 11 bases align to TRBD2. Germline assignment: CDR1 WNHNN and CDR2 SYGVQD (reference sequence). The V and J ends lost 1 base and 6 bases, in that order; junction bases with no gene match: 9. CDR3 size: 17 residues. The CDR3 sequence is CASSEWGLAALKDTQYF. The DNA of the CDR3 is TGCGCCAGCAGTGAGTGGGGACTAGCGGCCCTCAAGGATACGCAGTATTTT.

The chain recombines TRBV27 with TRBJ2-7; the D call may be TRBD1 or TRBD2 (6 bases each). The CDR3 is 16 amino acids. Trimming removed 8 bases at V and 2 bases at J, with 22 bases between. Germline lookup yields CDR1 MNHEY and CDR2 SMNVEV (reference sequence). CDR3 nucleotide sequence: TGTGCCAGCCGGGGGCTTGGGGTAGGGAAGACCTACGAGCAGTACTTC. It encodes CASRGLGVGKTYEQYF.

The CDR3 sequence: CASSENLGTENTGELFF. For the CDR3, the DNA is TGTGCCAGCAGCGAGAACCTTGGGACAGAGAACACCGGGGAGCTGTTTTTT. The chain carries TRBV9 and TRBJ2-2; 7 bases are shared with TRBD1. Germline CDR1 SGDLS, CDR2 YYNGEE. V gave up 3 bases and J gave up 1 base; unmatched junction bases: 9. The CDR3 is 17 amino acids.

The V gene is TRBV6-5, the J gene TRBJ2-7; TRBD2 matches 8 bases. CDR3 length: 15 residues. CDR1 is MNHEY and CDR2 is SVGAGI in the germline V gene. Trimming cost V 5 bases and J 6 bases; bases outside gene matches: 12. The CDR3 region is CASSHQPGLGFEQYF. Written as DNA, the CDR3 is TGTGCCAGCAGTCACCAACCGGGACTAGGTTTCGAGCAGTACTTC.

This sequence joins TRBV6-1 and TRBJ2-1; 11 nucleotides agree with TRBD2. Per the germline V gene, CDR1 is MNHNS and CDR2 is SASEGT. CDR3 length: 15 amino acids. The V gene end was trimmed by 6 bases and the J gene end by 5 bases; junction bases not matched to a gene: 6. The CDR3 bases are TGTGCCAGCAGACCGGGACTAGCGGACCACAATGAGCAGTTCTTC. It is translated as CASRPGLADHNEQFF.

The V call is TRBV25-1, the J call TRBJ2-3; 10 bases fit TRBD2. Losses at the gene ends were 5 bases for V and 2 bases for J; bases not matched to a gene: 4. Germline V gene lookup returns CDR1 MGHDK and CDR2 SYGVNS. The CDR3 is 15 amino acids. The CDR3 DNA reads TGTGCCAGCAGTAGCGGGAGGGACTTCACAGATACGCAGTATTTT. Translation: CASSSGRDFTDTQYF. Full variable domain (missing parts from reference TRBV25-1 and TRBJ2-3): EADIYQTPRYLVIGTGKKITLECSQTMGHDKMYWYQQDPGMELHLIHYSYGVNSTEKGDLSSESTVSRIRTEHFPLTLESARPSHTSQYLCASSSGRDFTDTQYFGPGTRLTVL.

The chain uses TRBV6-1 and TRBJ1-2; D gene ambiguous. The CDR3 has 16 residues. Germline lookup yields CDR1 MNHNS and CDR2 SASEGT. V was clipped by 4 bases and J by 2 bases, with 17 bases between them. The CDR3, as DNA: TGTGCCAGCAGTGGCGGACCTCTCAACTTCAACTATGGCTACACCTTC. Amino acid sequence: CASSGGPLNFNYGYTF.